The next 20 T cell receptor beta chains were all read from a single sample in a study of blood T cell repertoires in COVID-19. The method was immunoSEQ multiplex PCR; TCRdb's version includes in-frame clones alone and lacks a portion of them. This sample carries roughly 67,000 clones, almost 85% of them seen once, and the ten largest clones take 7.5% to 9.5%. The source material was peripheral blood. The receptor source for this set is a man aged 50 to 59 with active COVID-19.

This chain uses TRBV9 with TRBJ2-3; 10 bases align to TRBD2. The V and J ends lost 3 bases and 4 bases, in that order; junction bases with no gene match: 8. CDR3 length: 16 amino acids. Germline V gene lookup returns CDR1 SGDLS and CDR2 YYNGEE. The CDR3 sequence: CASSAYSGGFPDTQYF. Here the CDR3 DNA reads TGTGCCAGCAGCGCATATAGCGGGGGGTTTCCAGATACGCAGTATTTT.

This chain joins TRBV6-6 and TRBJ1-2; 9 positions match TRBD1. The CDR3 sequence is 15 residues long. The junction had 6 bases not matched to a gene; V was cut back by 4 bases and J by 3 bases. Per the germline V gene, CDR1 is MNHNY and CDR2 is SVGAGI (reference sequence). The CDR3 DNA reads TGTGCCAGCAGTTGGGACAGGGCAATTTACTATGGCTACACCTTC. Amino acids: CASSWDRAIYYGYTF.

This clone has only one observation. The chain employs TRBV25-1 and TRBJ2-5; TRBD2 aligns across 7 bases. The V gene's germline CDR1 is MGHDK and CDR2 SYGVNS. Trimming took 0 bases from V and 7 from J; bases not matched to a gene: 2. The CDR3 is 13 amino acids. Written as DNA, the CDR3 is TGTGCCAGCAGTGAATATGGGGGGGGGACCCAGTACTTC. Protein sequence: CASSEYGGGTQYF.

V and J are TRBV24-1 and TRBJ2-2; possible D gene TRBD2, 6 bases. Germline V gives CDR1 KGHDR, CDR2 SFDVKD. V was pared by 5 bases and J by 4 bases, with 13 bases between. The CDR3 spans 15 residues. CDR3 loop: CATSGALGGTGELFF. CDR3 bases: TGTGCCACCAGTGGCGCTCTCGGGGGCACCGGGGAGCTGTTTTTT.

The rearrangement joins TRBV30 to TRBJ1-2; D possibly corresponds to TRBD1 (6 bases). The ends were cut back, 3 bases at V and 5 bases at J, with 22 bases in the middle. In germline, CDR1 is GTSNPN, CDR2 SVGIG (reference sequence). CDR3 length: 16 amino acids. The CDR3 bases are TGTGCCTGGAGGGCCCGAACAGGGATGGTGGAATATGGCTACACCTTC. This gives the protein CAWRARTGMVEYGYTF.

V is TRBV6-5 and J is TRBJ2-3; D ambiguous. Trimming removed 8 bases at V and 4 bases at J, with 4 bases between. The germline CDR1 and CDR2 sequences are MNHEY and SVGAGI. CDR3 length: 10 residues. CDR3 amino acids: CASRADTQYF. In DNA, the CDR3 is TGTGCCAGCCGGGCAGATACGCAGTATTTT.

In nucleotides, the CDR3 is TGTGCCAGCAGTGCCAAATGGGGGACTTACAATCAGCCCCAGCATTTT. Amino acid sequence: CASSAKWGTYNQPQHF. The chain uses TRBV6-1 and TRBJ1-5; a possible D gene is TRBD1 (5 bases). The CDR3 totals 16 residues. Germline lookup yields CDR1 MNHNS and CDR2 SASEGT. V was pared by 4 bases and J by 3 bases, with 16 bases between.

This clone was observed a few times. The genes are TRBV19 and TRBJ2-2; 13 bases agree with TRBD2. Germline V gene lookup returns CDR1 LNHDA and CDR2 SQIVND (reference sequence). The CDR3 is 15 amino acids. J gave up 6 bases and V 5 bases, and 3 bases lay outside the gene matches. This chain's CDR3 is CASSGLAGVAGELFF. CDR3 in DNA: TGTGCCAGTAGTGGACTAGCGGGAGTGGCCGGGGAGCTGTTTTTT.

The chain has TRBV4-3 and TRBJ2-7; D uncertain. Germline values: CDR1 LGHNA, CDR2 YSLEER. The CDR3 is made up of 14 amino acids. V was cut by 1 base and J by 3 bases, with 10 bases left in between. CDR3 region: CASSQVGYYYEQYF. CDR3 coding DNA: TGCGCCAGCAGCCAAGTTGGCTACTACTACGAGCAGTACTTC.

In its sample, this clone was seen once. The V call is TRBV7-2, the J call TRBJ2-2, with a tentative D call TRBD1 (6 bases). Trimming removed 5 bases at V and 6 bases at J, with 13 bases between. The CDR3 extends over 14 amino acids. The germline V gene has CDR1 SGHTA and CDR2 FQGNSA. The CDR3 DNA sequence: TGTGCCAGCAGCCCAGGACAGTTGGCCGGGGAGCTGTTTTTT. As protein: CASSPGQLAGELFF.

This chain joins TRBV19 and TRBJ1-1; maybe TRBD1 (5 bases). This CDR3 region has 15 residues. Germline V CDR1 and CDR2: LNHDA, SQIVND (reference sequence). The ends were cut back, 1 base at V and 0 bases at J, with 9 bases in the middle. Here the CDR3 reads CASSIGTRMNTEAFF. In nucleotides, the CDR3 is TGTGCCAGTAGTATAGGGACACGGATGAACACTGAAGCTTTCTTT.

This chain connects TRBV2 to TRBJ2-5, with 9 bases lining up with TRBD1. Germline CDR1 is SNHLY and CDR2 is FYNNEI. Trimming took 4 bases from V and 6 from J; bases not matched to a gene: 9. The CDR3 is 15 residues long. The CDR3 DNA is TGTGCCAGCAGTGCAGCCGGGACAGGGTGGAAGACCCAGTACTTC. It yields the protein CASSAAGTGWKTQYF.

The chain combines TRBV5-6 with TRBJ2-1, with TRBD2 matching 11 bases. The CDR3 runs to 14 residues. V was clipped by 4 bases and J by 8 bases; unmatched bases: 5. The germline V gene encodes CDR1 SGHDT and CDR2 YYEEEE. Here the CDR3 DNA reads TGTGCCAGCAGCGTTCTAGCGGGAGGCGATGAGCAGTTCTTC. Translating it yields CASSVLAGGDEQFF. Supplemented by reference TRBV5-6 and TRBJ2-1, the full variable domain reads DAGVTQSPTHLIKTRGQQVTLRCSPKSGHDTVSWYQQALGQGPQFIFQYYEEEERQRGNFPDRFSGHQFPNYSSELNVNALLLGDSALYLCASSVLAGGDEQFFGPGTRLTVL.

This chain uses TRBV6-6 with TRBJ2-7, with 7 bases fitting TRBD1. The CDR3 runs to 13 residues. Germline V gene data show CDR1 as MNHNY and CDR2 as SVGAGI (reference sequence). V lost 8 bases, J lost 3 bases, and 7 bases stayed unmatched. The CDR3 DNA sequence: TGTGCCAGCCTCCGGGACAGCAACTACGAGCAGTACTTC. Its protein product is CASLRDSNYEQYF.

The J gene is TRBJ2-2, the V gene TRBV7-9; D is unresolved. The V gene's germline CDR1 is SEHNR and CDR2 FQNEAQ (reference sequence). The CDR3 has 14 residues. V was clipped by 7 bases and J by 2 bases, with 11 bases between them. This CDR3 reads CASKQEINTGELFF. The CDR3 DNA reads as TGTGCCAGCAAACAAGAAATAAACACCGGGGAGCTGTTTTTT. Full variable domain (rest looked up from reference TRBV7-9 and TRBJ2-2): DTGVSQNPRHKITKRGQNVTFRCDPISEHNRLYWYRQTLGQGPEFLTYFQNEAQLEKSRLLSDRFSAERPKGSFSTLEIQRTEQGDSAMYLCASKQEINTGELFFGEGSRLTVL.

The chain recombines TRBV6-5 with TRBJ2-7, with TRBD2 matching over 11 bases. The V and J ends lost 7 bases and 2 bases, in that order; junction bases with no gene match: 7. There are 15 residues in the CDR3. The germline V gene has CDR1 MNHEY and CDR2 SVGAGI. The CDR3 DNA reads TGTGCCAGCAATAGCGGGAGGGCCGGAACCTACGAGCAGTACTTC. This codes for CASNSGRAGTYEQYF.

The chain couples TRBV18 to TRBJ2-5, with TRBD2 as a possible D gene (5 bases). Germline lookup yields CDR1 KGHSH and CDR2 LQKENI. The CDR3 contains 15 residues. Trimming cost V 3 bases and J 4 bases, with 15 bases left between them. The chain's CDR3 is CASSPPRGRRETQYF. The CDR3 bases are TGTGCCAGCTCACCCCCGCGTGGGAGAAGAGAGACCCAGTACTTC.

The chain employs TRBV5-1 and TRBJ2-1, with D possibly matching TRBD1 (5 bases). The V end was cut by 2 bases, the J end by 6 bases, with 9 bases between. This CDR3 is built from 13 residues. Germline loops: CDR1 SGHRS, CDR2 YFSETQ. This CDR3 reads CASSLERGNEQFF. The DNA of the CDR3 is TGCGCCAGCAGCTTAGAAAGGGGCAATGAGCAGTTCTTC.

The sample holds a few counts of this clone. J is TRBJ2-2 and V is TRBV7-9; no clear D gene. Germline V lookup: CDR1 SEHNR, CDR2 FQNEAQ (reference sequence). Trimming cost V 4 bases and J 7 bases, with 7 bases left between them. The CDR3 sequence is 12 residues long. The CDR3 loop is CASSSLGGELFF. Here the CDR3 DNA reads TGTGCCAGCAGCTCCCTCGGCGGGGAGCTGTTTTTT.

This clone appeared a single time. The chain recombines TRBV19 with TRBJ2-7; 9 bases agree with TRBD2. The CDR3 runs 14 residues. V gave up 3 bases and J gave up 6 bases; unmatched junction bases: 6. Germline V gene lookup returns CDR1 LNHDA and CDR2 SQIVND (reference sequence). CDR3 region: CASSMWGGRAEQYF. The CDR3 nucleotides are TGTGCCAGTAGTATGTGGGGCGGGAGGGCCGAGCAGTACTTC.